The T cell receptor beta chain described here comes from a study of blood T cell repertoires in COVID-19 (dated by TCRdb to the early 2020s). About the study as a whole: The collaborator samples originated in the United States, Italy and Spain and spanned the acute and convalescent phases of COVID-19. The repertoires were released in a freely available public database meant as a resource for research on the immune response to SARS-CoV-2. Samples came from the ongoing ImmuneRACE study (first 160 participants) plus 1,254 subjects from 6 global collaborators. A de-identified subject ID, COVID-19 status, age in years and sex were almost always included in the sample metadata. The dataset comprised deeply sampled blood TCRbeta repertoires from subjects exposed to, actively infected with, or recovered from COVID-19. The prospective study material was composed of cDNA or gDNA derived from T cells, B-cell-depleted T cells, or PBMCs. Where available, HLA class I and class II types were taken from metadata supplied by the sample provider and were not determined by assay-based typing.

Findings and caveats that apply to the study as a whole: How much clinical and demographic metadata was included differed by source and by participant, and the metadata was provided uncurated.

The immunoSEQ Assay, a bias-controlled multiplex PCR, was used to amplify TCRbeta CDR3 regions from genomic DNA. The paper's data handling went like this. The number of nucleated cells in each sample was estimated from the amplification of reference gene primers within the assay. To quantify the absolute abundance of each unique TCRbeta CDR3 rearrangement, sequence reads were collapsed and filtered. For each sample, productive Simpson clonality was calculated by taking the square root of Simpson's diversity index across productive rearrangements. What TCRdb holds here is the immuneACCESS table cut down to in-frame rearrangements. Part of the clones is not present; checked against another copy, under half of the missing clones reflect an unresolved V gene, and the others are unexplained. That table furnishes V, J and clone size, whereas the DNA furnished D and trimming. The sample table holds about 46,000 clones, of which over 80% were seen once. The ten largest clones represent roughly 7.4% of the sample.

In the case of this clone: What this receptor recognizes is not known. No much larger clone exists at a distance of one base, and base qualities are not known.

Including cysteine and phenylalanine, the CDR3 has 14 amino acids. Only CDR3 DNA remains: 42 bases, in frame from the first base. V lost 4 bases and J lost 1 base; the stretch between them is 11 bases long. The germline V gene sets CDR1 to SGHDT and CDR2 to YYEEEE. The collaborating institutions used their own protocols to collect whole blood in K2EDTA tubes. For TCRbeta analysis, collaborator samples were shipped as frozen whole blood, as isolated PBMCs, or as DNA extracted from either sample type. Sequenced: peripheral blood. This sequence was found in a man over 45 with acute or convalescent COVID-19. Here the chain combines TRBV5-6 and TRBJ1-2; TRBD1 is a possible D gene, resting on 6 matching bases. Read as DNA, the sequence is TGTGCCAGCAGCGCCGGACAGAATAACTATGGCTACACCTTC. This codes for CASSAGQNNYGYTF.